This T cell receptor (beta chain) was sequenced in a study of PD-1 blockade in classical Hodgkin lymphoma (dated by TCRdb to 2018 to 2021). For the study in its entirety: Nivolumab dosing was 3 mg/kg intravenously every 2 weeks, continuing until either disease progression or unacceptable toxicity. A peripheral blood immune signature of response to PD-1 blockade in classical Hodgkin lymphoma was defined using TCR beta sequencing and CyTOF. The investigation overall reported the following: Trial patients achieving complete response had baseline diversity similar to newly diagnosed patients, whereas partial responders and progressors had significantly lower diversity. A significant rise by C4D1 was seen in CD4+ but not CD8+ TCR diversity (p=0.0027 vs p=0.16), with the rise being most apparent in complete responders (p=0.02). Newly diagnosed patients were reported to have lower baseline TCR diversity than healthy donors, and relapsed/refractory patients were reported to have lower baseline TCR diversity still. Lower diversity was seen in patients whose nivolumab began less than 1 year after ASCT, and these patients were left out of later analyses so that immune reconstitution would not confound the results. The study was restricted to a single clinical trial cohort, and the causes of repertoire differences, possibly disease activity or prior therapy, were left undefined.

Genomic DNA was isolated using the Qiagen DNeasy kit from unsorted PBMCs as well as from negatively selected CD4+ and CD8+ fractions. TCR beta CDR3 regions were subjected to amplification by immunoSEQ multiplex PCR with primers that anneal to V and J segments. A synthetic immune receptor repertoire was used to minimize amplification bias, and remaining bias was computationally removed after sequencing. In the authors' own workflow: Repertoire diversity was quantified as the Shannon entropy index using custom Python scripts. Unsorted, CD4+ and CD8+ repertoires were examined separately, except in combined analyses, for which CD4+ and CD8+ sequences were merged in silico. Clonal expansion was defined as a frequency increase of at least 2-fold after treatment compared with C1D1, and clones undetected at baseline were assigned a pseudocount of 0.5. Clones with 0 or 1 copy at C1D1 were classified as singleton clones, and clones with 2 or more copies were classified as non-singleton clones. Clones expanded in unsorted samples were labelled as CD4+, CD8+ or unknown by matching protein sequences in sorted samples from the same patient. Wilcoxon tests on paired samples were used to test changes in diversity from C1D1 to C4D1. In its TCRdb copy, this immuneACCESS table keeps in-frame sequences only and misses some clones. Where compared with another copy, unresolved V genes explain less than half of these, and the others have no known cause. For V, J and clone size, that table is used; D and trimming come from the DNA. This sample is represented by about 53,000 clones; 81% of them were singletons. The ten biggest clones cover 16% of the sample.

This clone was seen once. What antigen it recognizes has not been identified. Within one base of it there is no much larger clone, and no base qualities were kept. The CDR3 has 16 amino acids, counting the end cysteine and phenylalanine. Only the CDR3 part of the read is kept: 48 bases, read in frame from the first base. The junction carries 21 bases between V and J, which are trimmed by 3 bases and 9 bases respectively. The CDR1 and CDR2 encoded by the germline V gene (reference sequence) are MNHEY and SMNVEV. The time point label here, explained by the study, means: cycle 1 day 1 (C1D1), immediately before nivolumab initiation. All trial patients had relapsed after autologous stem cell transplantation, with cohorts A, B and C differing in prior brentuximab vedotin exposure. The trial cohort was composed of around 60 patients with relapsed/refractory classical Hodgkin lymphoma, for whom complete response, partial response or progressive disease was recorded as best overall response. Single-agent nivolumab was administered to trial patients in the multi-cohort phase II CheckMate 205 trial. An independent review committee assessed best overall response by applying the 2007 International Working Group response criteria. Trial PBMCs were collected just before the start of nivolumab (C1D1) and during therapy at cycle 2 day 1 and cycle 4 day 1. Peripheral blood was collected in 8 mL Vacutainer Cell Preparation Tubes, from which PBMCs were isolated by centrifugation and then cryopreserved.

Sequencing was performed on peripheral blood mononuclear cells (PBMCs), taken at baseline. This TCR came from a human donor with classical Hodgkin lymphoma. This chain joins TRBV27 to TRBJ2-1, with a weak D call of TRBD1 (6 bases match). Here is the DNA: TGTGCCAGCAGTTTCGGTGCGAATACAGGGTGGAGTGAGCAGTTCTTC. Its product reads: CASSFGANTGWSEQFF.